Each of the 22 T cell receptor beta chains below was sequenced from the same sample in a study of technical replicates of blood from a few donors. The repertoire was sequenced with immunoSEQ multiplex PCR; TCRdb's copy has only in-frame clones and lacks some. This table holds 75,000 to 90,000 clones, over 90% found once. Sequenced material: T cells isolated from PBMCs. The source of these receptors is a human donor in good health.

This chain connects TRBV6-4 to TRBJ2-1, with D tentatively TRBD2 (6 bases). Germline V gene data show CDR1 as MRHNA and CDR2 as SNTAGT. The ends were cut back, 4 bases at V and 3 bases at J, with 16 bases in the middle. This CDR3 contains 16 residues. The CDR3, as DNA: TGTGCCAGCAGTGGAGATAGCGGTTCCCTCTACAATGAGCAGTTCTTC. Translating it yields CASSGDSGSLYNEQFF.

The V gene is TRBV9, the J gene TRBJ1-1, with a tentative D call TRBD1 (5 bases). CDR1 and CDR2 (germline): SGDLS, YYNGEE. The ends were cut back, 2 bases at V and 1 base at J, with 9 bases in the middle. The CDR3 contains 14 residues. Written as DNA, the CDR3 is TGTGCCAGCAGCGTCGGGGGGAGGAACACTGAAGCTTTCTTT. Translation gives CASSVGGRNTEAFF.

The chain joins TRBV27 to TRBJ1-1; D is uncertain. V was trimmed by 3 bases and J by 4 bases, leaving 9 bases between them. The germline CDR1 and CDR2 sequences are MNHEY and SMNVEV (reference sequence). CDR3 length equals 13 residues. This chain's CDR3 is CASSFEGGTEAFF. CDR3 sequence (DNA): TGTGCCAGCAGTTTCGAGGGAGGCACTGAAGCTTTCTTT.

This chain connects TRBV6-5 to TRBJ2-7, with TRBD1 matching 9 bases. The CDR3 contains 13 residues. V lost 2 bases and J lost 5; bases outside the gene matches: 1. Germline CDR1 and CDR2: MNHEY and SVGAGI. CDR3 nucleotide sequence: TGTGCCAGCAGTTACGGGACAGGGAACGAGCAGTACTTC. Amino acid sequence: CASSYGTGNEQYF.

The rearrangement links TRBV29-1 to TRBJ2-1; D perhaps matches TRBD1 (6 bases). There are 14 residues in the CDR3. With 7 bases removed from V and 3 bases from J, the gap between germline ends came to 16 bases. CDR1 is SQVTM and CDR2 is ANQGSEA in the germline V gene. The CDR3 DNA is TGCAGCGCCGTTAACAGGGAGATCTACAATGAGCAGTTCTTC. Protein sequence: CSAVNREIYNEQFF.

J is TRBJ1-3 and V is TRBV13, with D perhaps matching TRBD1 (5 bases). The CDR3 length is 14 residues. The germline V gene encodes CDR1 PRHDT and CDR2 FYEKMQ (reference sequence). Trimming took 0 bases from V and 2 from J, leaving 5 bases between them. The CDR3 nucleotides read TGTGCCAGCAGCTTAGGCAGGGCTGGAAACACCATATATTTT. Its protein is CASSLGRAGNTIYF.

The rearrangement uses TRBV7-2 and TRBJ2-6; 8 positions match TRBD1. The CDR3 has 17 amino acids. J was trimmed by 6 bases and V by 2 bases; bases with no gene match: 9. Per germline, CDR1 SGHTA and CDR2 FQGNSA. The CDR3 is CASSLRPGGFEANVLTF. The CDR3 DNA reads as TGTGCCAGCAGCTTAAGACCAGGGGGCTTCGAGGCCAACGTCCTGACTTTC.

The chain couples TRBV7-3 to TRBJ2-1, with 7 bases aligning to TRBD2. CDR1 and CDR2 (germline): SGHTA, FQGTGA. Trimming at V came to 2 bases and at J to 10 bases, leaving 5 bases not matched to a gene. The CDR3 has 13 residues. The CDR3 is CASSLAGAYEQFF. CDR3 nucleotides: TGTGCCAGCAGCTTAGCGGGAGCTTACGAGCAGTTCTTC. The variable domain in full, with the rest retrieved from reference TRBV7-3 and TRBJ2-1, is GAGVSQTPSNKVTEKGKYVELRCDPISGHTALYWYRQSLGQGPEFLIYFQGTGAADDSGLPNDRFFAVRPEGSVSTLKIQRTERGDSAVYLCASSLAGAYEQFFGPGTRLTVL.

The V and J genes are TRBV18 and TRBJ2-7, with 7 positions matching TRBD1. The junction had 13 bases not matched to a gene; V was cut back by 1 base and J by 4 bases. This CDR3 comprises 17 residues. The V gene's germline CDR1 is KGHSH and CDR2 LQKENI. CDR3 DNA: TGTGCCAGCTCACCACTCTTCTATCCGGGACAGTATTACGAGCAGTACTTC. This codes for CASSPLFYPGQYYEQYF.

This clone is a singleton in its sample. This rearrangement joins TRBV7-2 to TRBJ2-1, with D perhaps TRBD1 (6 bases). The CDR3 totals 13 residues. The germline V gene encodes CDR1 SGHTA and CDR2 FQGNSA. The V end lost 3 bases, the J end lost 5 bases, and 8 bases lay between the germline ends. CDR3 DNA sequence: TGTGCCAGCAGCTTCAACAGGGACAATGAGCAGTTCTTC. Translation gives CASSFNRDNEQFF.

The V gene is TRBV19, the J gene TRBJ1-1, with 8 bases fitting TRBD1. Trimming at V came to 5 bases and at J to 0 bases, leaving 5 bases not matched to a gene. The V gene's germline CDR1 is LNHDA and CDR2 SQIVND (reference sequence). This CDR3 has 15 residues. CDR3 sequence (DNA): TGTGCCAGTAGTGAGTGGACAGGGATGAACACTGAAGCTTTCTTT. Translated: CASSEWTGMNTEAFF.

The chain recombines TRBV10-3 with TRBJ1-2; 8 bases fit TRBD1. The ends lost 6 bases at V and 10 bases at J; junction bases unmatched: 10. CDR3 length: 13 residues. In germline, CDR1 is ENHRY, CDR2 SYGVKD. The CDR3 loop is CAIRTTLDRDYTF. The CDR3 DNA sequence: TGTGCCATCAGAACAACTTTGGACAGGGACTACACCTTC.

J is TRBJ1-3 and V is TRBV7-2; TRBD1 might be the D (5 bases). Germline V lookup: CDR1 SGHTA, CDR2 FQGNSA. V lost 5 bases and J lost 0, with 14 bases in between. The CDR3 contains 16 residues. CDR3 DNA sequence: TGTGCCAGCAGCCCACAGGAGGGAACCTCTGGAAACACCATATATTTT. It yields the protein CASSPQEGTSGNTIYF.

The genes are TRBV14 and TRBJ1-1, with D possibly TRBD1 on 5 matching bases. Germline V gene sequence: CDR1 SGHDN, CDR2 FVKESK. The CDR3 extends over 13 amino acids. The V end lost 8 bases, the J end lost 1 base, and 11 bases lay between the germline ends. The CDR3 spells CASRDTGNTEAFF. As DNA, the CDR3 is TGTGCCAGCCGAGATACAGGGAACACTGAAGCTTTCTTT.

The gene calls are TRBV10-1 and TRBJ2-7, with a possible D match to TRBD1 (5 bases). The CDR3 sequence is 13 residues long. Trimming left V 4 bases short and J 2 bases short, with 9 bases between. Germline V gene data show CDR1 as WNHNN and CDR2 as SYGVQD (reference sequence). CDR3 in amino acids: CASSATGTYEQYF. The CDR3 nucleotides read TGCGCCAGCAGTGCCACAGGTACCTACGAGCAGTACTTC.

The chain has TRBV2 and TRBJ1-1; D is undetermined. The CDR3 sequence is 13 residues long. Trimming cost V 4 bases and J 4 bases, with 10 bases left between them. Looked up from germline, CDR1 is SNHLY and CDR2 is FYNNEI. Here the CDR3 reads CASSGGYATEAFF. CDR3 nucleotide sequence: TGTGCCAGCAGTGGCGGGTACGCCACTGAAGCTTTCTTT.

The chain couples TRBV15 to TRBJ2-3, with D perhaps matching TRBD1 (5 bases). This CDR3 is 16 amino acids long. Per germline, CDR1 LNHNV and CDR2 YYDKDF (reference sequence). The V and J ends lost 0 bases and 2 bases respectively, with 12 bases between them. The CDR3 coding sequence is TGTGCCACCAGCAGAGATAGGGGTTCAGACACAGATACGCAGTATTTT. It is translated as CATSRDRGSDTDTQYF.

In this sample, this clone turned up once. This chain joins TRBV6-5 and TRBJ2-3; D unclear. The V gene lost 10 bases and the J gene lost 5 bases, with 10 bases spanning the gap. The CDR3 totals 11 residues. Per the germline V gene, CDR1 is MNHEY and CDR2 is SVGAGI. The CDR3 loop reads CATRNGDTQYF. CDR3 nucleotide sequence: TGTGCCACTCGAAACGGAGATACGCAGTATTTT.

This clone was seen a handful of times. The rearrangement links TRBV29-1 to TRBJ1-1; 7 positions agree with TRBD1. The CDR3 is 16 amino acids. Per the germline V gene, CDR1 is SQVTM and CDR2 is ANQGSEA. The V gene end was trimmed by 6 bases and the J gene end by 4 bases; junction bases not matched to a gene: 17. The CDR3 loop is CSVTGQLWFQPTEAFF. Here the CDR3 DNA reads TGCAGCGTAACGGGACAGCTTTGGTTTCAGCCCACTGAAGCTTTCTTT.

The chain recombines TRBV30 with TRBJ2-1; 7 nucleotides align to TRBD2. The germline V gene encodes CDR1 GTSNPN and CDR2 SVGIG (reference sequence). This CDR3 is built from 14 residues. After removal of 1 base from V and 6 bases from J, the junction contained 6 bases not matched to a gene. The CDR3 DNA reads TGTGCCTGGAGTGAGGCTAGCGGTTTCAATGAGCAGTTCTTC. It encodes CAWSEASGFNEQFF.

This clone was seen once. The V call is TRBV29-1, the J call TRBJ2-7; 9 bases agree with TRBD1. Germline loops: CDR1 SQVTM, CDR2 ANQGSEA. The V segment lost 6 bases and the J segment 3 bases; nucleotides outside the gene matches: 6. The CDR3 is 13 residues long. The CDR3 is CSVLTGGVYEQYF. The CDR3 DNA sequence: TGCAGCGTACTGACAGGGGGGGTCTACGAGCAGTACTTC.

The chain recombines TRBV5-4 with TRBJ2-5; D is undetermined. Trimming cost V 2 bases and J 5 bases, with 13 bases left between them. There are 14 residues in the CDR3. Germline lookup yields CDR1 SGHNT and CDR2 YYREEE (reference sequence). This CDR3 reads CASSFDSVRETQYF. CDR3 nucleotide sequence: TGTGCCAGCAGCTTTGATAGTGTTCGGGAGACCCAGTACTTC.